This T cell receptor (beta chain) was retrieved from a study of molecular identifiers for immune sequencing clone quantification (dated by TCRdb to between 2018 and 2020). Study-level background: For a replicate experiment, RNA from around 20,000 or 99,000 naive CD8 T cells was divided into five aliquots, and four of the five aliquots were sequenced. This methods study used CD8 T cells to benchmark TCR RNA copy counting and molecular-identifier clustering-based TCR repertoire sequencing (MIDCIRS). What the authors observed across the whole study: Spiked-in Jurkat TCR RNA equal to a single cell's worth was reported to be detectable even within one million naive CD8 T cells. When barcode sub-clustering was not used, chimeric consensus sequences inflated TCR diversity, with chimeras reaching as high as 47%. Highly expanded clone sizes could be underestimated if identical TCR molecules share a barcode. Modeling estimated around 3.2 recovered TCR RNA copies per cell, compared with approximately 10 by digital PCR, which implies about 32% capture efficiency. Spiked-in Jurkat TCR RNA (approximately 10 copies' worth), which is not part of the donor repertoire, was contained in the naive libraries. In CMV-specific effector cells, over 99% of molecules were held by clones above 20 RNA copies, whereas under 1% of molecules were held by such clones in naive cells.

Naive CD8 T cell libraries were made from about 20,000 to 1,000,000 sorted cells using 10%, 30% or 50% of purified RNA. On a BD FACSAria II, naive CD8 T cells were FACS-sorted as CD8+CD4-CCR7+CD45RA+ and collected into RLT Plus buffer. Roughly ten TCR copies' worth of Jurkat RNA were spiked into roughly 19,000-1,000,000 naive CD8 T cell samples to test detection sensitivity. CD8 T cells were enriched with RosetteSep CD8+ T Cell Enrichment Cocktail and Ficoll-Paque, followed by ACK red cell lysis. Library method: PCR. Sequenced on a NextSeq 500. Preparation of bulk TCR libraries followed a previously described approach, with the TCR primers listed in Table S5. Total RNA was purified with the Qiagen AllPrep DNA/RNA kit. Reads from multiple sequencing runs of the same library were pooled before analysis. On the authors' methods: Reads were retained only if their TCR constant sequence matched exactly, and those retained reads were trimmed to 150 nt and grouped according to their 12-nt molecular barcodes. Reads within each barcode group were sub-clustered using a 15% Levenshtein threshold, and quality-weighted consensus sequences were constructed for each RNA molecule. Non-functional sequences were filtered out, along with any lower-count sequence sitting one edit away from another sequence. Barcode sub-clusters with fewer than 20% of the maximum read count were removed, based on fitting two negative binomial distributions. Through fastp at Q25 and MiXCR, TCRdb rebuilt clones from the public reads, retaining in-frame beta chains. Every entry covers one CDR3 protein and lists the most common genes and DNA from its rows. The V and J calls reflect TCRdb's pipeline rather than the authors' work. The sample includes more than 550,000 distinct CDR3 sequences, with around 25% observed a single time. Of the sample, about 0.81% is held by the ten largest clones.

CDR1 is given as SGDLS and CDR2 as YYNGEE, both from the germline V gene. V lost 0 bases and J lost 6 bases; the stretch between them is 16 bases long. The CDR3 measures 16 amino acids from cysteine to phenylalanine. Only CDR3 DNA is held: 48 bases, read in frame from base 1. With regard to this clonotype: Its antigen is still unknown. A much larger clone differs from this one at a single base, so this may be a read error.

The clonotype comes from a human donor in good health. Some libraries in this study had Jurkat cell RNA spiked in. The chain joins TRBV9 to TRBJ2-1; the D gene is unclear. The sequencing input was naive CD8+ T cells from blood, with Jurkat cell RNA spiked in. The cell subset or site label for this specimen denotes: FACS-sorted CD8+CD4-CCR7+CD45RA+ naive T cells. This receptor has the CDR3 CASSVDTGAPSNEQFF. The nucleotide sequence reads as follows: TGTGCCAGCAGCGTAGACACGGGCGCCCCCTCCAATGAGCAGTTCTTC.